The 23 T cell receptor beta chains reported below all come from one sample, sequenced in a study of T cell responses to AZD1222 COVID-19 vaccine. TCRdb's table, derived via immunoSEQ multiplex PCR, lists solely in-frame clones and lacks some. The sample gives roughly 100,000 clones, 85% to 90% of which show up once; more than 9% is in the top ten. The input for sequencing was peripheral blood, taken on day 0 of AZD1222 vaccination. These receptors all stem from an adult in good health.

This rearrangement joins TRBV29-1 to TRBJ1-1, with TRBD1 identical over 7 bases. Germline V gives CDR1 SQVTM, CDR2 ANQGSEA. J was trimmed by 7 bases and V by 3 bases; bases with no gene match: 11. The CDR3 covers 14 residues. The DNA of the CDR3 is TGCAGCGTTGAGGACCTTTGGGACAGCCATGAAGCTTTCTTT. Translating it yields CSVEDLWDSHEAFF.

This clone has just one count. This chain uses TRBV2 with TRBJ1-5, with a tentative D call TRBD1 (6 bases). Trimming cost V 5 bases and J 4 bases, with 12 bases left between them. The CDR3 loop spans 14 amino acids. Germline loops: CDR1 SNHLY, CDR2 FYNNEI. CDR3 DNA: TGTGCCAGCAGTACCGGACAGTTAAATCAGCCCCAGCATTTT. Translation: CASSTGQLNQPQHF. The full variable domain, completed using reference TRBV2 and TRBJ1-5, is EPEVTQTPSHQVTQMGQEVILRCVPISNHLYFYWYRQILGQKVEFLVSFYNNEISEKSEIFDDQFSVERPDGSNFTLKIRSTKLEDSAMYFCASSTGQLNQPQHFGDGTRLSIL.

CDR3 DNA sequence: TGTGCCAGCAGCGCCGGGACTAGCGGGAGAACCGGGGAGCTGTTTTTT. It encodes CASSAGTSGRTGELFF. The chain uses TRBV6-4 and TRBJ2-2, with 14 bases matching TRBD2. After removal of 6 bases from V and 5 bases from J, the junction contained 5 bases not matched to a gene. The CDR3 has 16 amino acids. The germline V gene has CDR1 MRHNA and CDR2 SNTAGT.

This clone appeared a single time. This chain connects TRBV12-3 or TRBV12-4 to TRBJ2-5, with TRBD1 matching 8 bases. V lost 5 bases to trimming and J lost 4 bases; unmatched junction nucleotides: 3. CDR3 length: 13 amino acids. The CDR3 protein is CASSPGGGETQYF. The CDR3 DNA reads TGTGCCAGCAGTCCAGGGGGCGGAGAGACCCAGTACTTC.

The rearrangement links TRBV6-5 to TRBJ1-2; D is ambiguous. From germline, CDR1 is MNHEY and CDR2 SVGAGI. The CDR3 length is 13 residues. The V end was cut by 2 bases, the J end by 8 bases, with 12 bases between. The CDR3 coding sequence is TGTGCCAGCAGTTACGGAGGGAGCCAGGGCTACACCTTC. Translating it yields CASSYGGSQGYTF.

This clone turned up a few times. The chain uses TRBV7-2 and TRBJ1-4, with D hard to call. From germline, CDR1 is SGHTA and CDR2 FQGNSA. The V end lost 1 base, the J end lost 7 bases, and 13 bases lay between the germline ends. The CDR3 sequence is 15 residues long. The CDR3 loop reads CASSLVARAGEKLFF. The CDR3 coding sequence is TGTGCCAGCAGCTTAGTAGCGAGGGCGGGTGAAAAACTGTTTTTT.

The chain uses TRBV5-1 and TRBJ1-3; 9 bases align to TRBD1. The CDR3 runs 16 residues. V trimming: 0 bases; J trimming: 1 base; junction bases outside the gene matches: 2. Germline V lookup: CDR1 SGHRS, CDR2 YFSETQ. For the CDR3, the DNA is TGCGCCAGCAGCTTGGGGGACAGGGCTTCTGGAAACACCATATATTTT. It yields the protein CASSLGDRASGNTIYF. Variable domain in full (rest from reference TRBV5-1 and TRBJ1-3): KAGVTQTPRYLIKTRGQQVTLSCSPISGHRSVSWYQQTPGQGLQFLFEYFSETQRNKGNFPGRFSGRQFSNSRSEMNVSTLELGDSALYLCASSLGDRASGNTIYFGEGSWLTVV.

This chain joins TRBV11-2 and TRBJ1-2; 10 nucleotides align to TRBD1. The V segment lost 5 bases and the J segment 8 bases; nucleotides outside the gene matches: 5. Germline V lookup: CDR1 SGHAT, CDR2 FQNNGV. The CDR3 totals 13 residues. The CDR3 protein is CASSPGQGGGYTF. As DNA, the CDR3 is TGTGCCAGCAGCCCAGGACAGGGGGGAGGCTACACCTTC.

The J gene is TRBJ2-2, the V gene TRBV4-3; TRBD1 agrees at 9 bases. This CDR3 is 17 amino acids long. V was pared by 2 bases and J by 2 bases, with 6 bases of the junction left unmatched. Germline V gene sequence: CDR1 LGHNA, CDR2 YSLEER. The CDR3 protein is CASSQSPGQGNTGELFF. DNA for the CDR3: TGCGCCAGCAGCCAATCACCGGGACAGGGTAACACCGGGGAGCTGTTTTTT.

The rearrangement uses TRBV28 and TRBJ2-7, with D hard to call. V lost 5 bases to trimming and J lost 4 bases, with 18 bases between them. The CDR3 loop spans 15 amino acids. The germline V gene has CDR1 MDHEN and CDR2 SYDVKM. CDR3 amino acids: CASSLLGRAFYEQYF. CDR3 sequence (DNA): TGTGCCAGCAGTCTCTTGGGCCGGGCTTTTTACGAGCAGTACTTC. Drawing the rest from reference TRBV28 and TRBJ2-7, the complete variable domain is DVKVTQSSRYLVKRTGEKVFLECVQDMDHENMFWYRQDPGLGLRLIYFSYDVKMKEKGDIPEGYSVSREKKERFSLILESASTNQTSMYLCASSLLGRAFYEQYFGPGTRLTVT.

The V call is TRBV3-1 (or the pseudogene TRBV3-2), the J call TRBJ2-1, with D possibly matching TRBD2 (6 bases). Germline CDR1 LGHDT, CDR2 YNNKEL (reference sequence). The CDR3 is 15 residues long. Trimming stripped 3 bases from V and 0 bases from J, with 9 bases between. The CDR3 spells CASSHGGDSYNEQFF. DNA of the CDR3: TGTGCCAGCAGCCATGGAGGGGACTCCTACAATGAGCAGTTCTTC.

This chain links TRBV4-1 with TRBJ2-1; D gene uncertain. With 1 base removed from V and 9 bases from J, the gap between germline ends came to 13 bases. CDR1 is MGHRA and CDR2 is YSYEKL in the germline V gene. The CDR3 loop spans 14 amino acids. The CDR3 nucleotides are TGCGCCAGCAGCCAAGGAGACGGTTTGGGTGAGCAGTTCTTC. It is translated as CASSQGDGLGEQFF.

The chain is built from TRBV2 and TRBJ2-4; D is uncertain. From germline, CDR1 is SNHLY and CDR2 FYNNEI. There are 13 residues in the CDR3. Trimming pared 3 bases from V and 0 bases from J, leaving 3 bases between. CDR3 protein: CASSDGAKNIQYF. CDR3 DNA sequence: TGTGCCAGCAGTGACGGAGCCAAAAACATTCAGTACTTC.

The chain recombines TRBV6-6 with TRBJ1-5; 10 bases are a match to TRBD1. Germline CDR1 reads MNHNY; CDR2 reads SVGAGI (reference sequence). This CDR3 comprises 15 residues. V lost 7 bases to trimming and J lost 4 bases; unmatched junction nucleotides: 7. The CDR3, as DNA: TGTGCCAGCACCCCGGGACAGGGGTGGAATCAGCCCCAGCATTTT. Translation: CASTPGQGWNQPQHF.

V and J are TRBV18 and TRBJ2-2; D gene ambiguous. Germline V lookup: CDR1 KGHSH, CDR2 LQKENI. The V end lost 1 base, the J end lost 2 bases, and 11 bases lay between the germline ends. The CDR3 is 16 amino acids. CDR3 residues: CASSPRGGPNTGELFF. The CDR3 region has the DNA TGTGCCAGCTCACCACGAGGCGGCCCCAACACCGGGGAGCTGTTTTTT.

V gene TRBV10-3 combines with J gene TRBJ1-2, with 7 bases that match TRBD1. V lost 4 bases and J lost 2; bases outside the gene matches: 7. The length of the CDR3 is 15 residues. CDR1 is ENHRY and CDR2 is SYGVKD in the germline V gene. The CDR3 DNA reads TGTGCCATCAGTGCCTTGGGGGACAGAAACTATGGCTACACCTTC. Translating gives CAISALGDRNYGYTF.

This clone was seen a few times. This chain uses TRBV4-1 with TRBJ2-3; 9 nucleotides line up with TRBD2. There are 17 residues in the CDR3. Germline V gives CDR1 MGHRA, CDR2 YSYEKL. V lost 0 bases and J lost 4; bases outside the gene matches: 8. The CDR3 DNA follows: TGCGCCAGCAGCCAAGAAACGGCGGGAGGGTTCGCAGATACGCAGTATTTT. As protein: CASSQETAGGFADTQYF.

This clone appeared a single time. The chain has TRBV27 and TRBJ2-3; TRBD2 is a possible D gene (6 bases). Germline V lookup: CDR1 MNHEY, CDR2 SMNVEV (reference sequence). V shed 8 bases and J shed 8 bases, with 14 bases lying between them. The CDR3 length is 12 residues. The CDR3: CASRREGGTQYF. CDR3 DNA sequence: TGTGCCAGCCGGAGGGAAGGCGGTACGCAGTATTTT.

The rearrangement uses TRBV7-9 and TRBJ1-2; D uncertain. CDR3 length: 13 amino acids. From germline, CDR1 is SEHNR and CDR2 FQNEAQ (reference sequence). Trimming removed 2 bases at V and 3 bases at J, with 7 bases between. The CDR3 DNA sequence: TGTGCCAGCAGCTTAATCGGTGACTATGGCTACACCTTC. Residues: CASSLIGDYGYTF. The entire variable domain, with the rest obtained from reference TRBV7-9 and TRBJ1-2, is as follows: DTGVSQNPRHKITKRGQNVTFRCDPISEHNRLYWYRQTLGQGPEFLTYFQNEAQLEKSRLLSDRFSAERPKGSFSTLEIQRTEQGDSAMYLCASSLIGDYGYTFGSGTRLTVV.

The gene calls are TRBV28 and TRBJ1-2; a possible D gene is TRBD1 (5 bases). The V gene's germline CDR1 is MDHEN and CDR2 SYDVKM. The CDR3 contains 15 residues. Trimming shortened V by 2 bases and J by 5 bases, and 15 bases separated the two germline ends. CDR3 DNA sequence: TGTGCCAGCAGTTTACGTGGGGCTCGCGGGTATGGCTACACCTTC. This codes for CASSLRGARGYGYTF.

This rearrangement joins TRBV28 to TRBJ2-6, with 8 bases aligning to TRBD1. CDR1 and CDR2 from the germline V gene are MDHEN and SYDVKM. The J segment lost 0 bases and the V segment lost 5 bases, leaving 21 bases of the junction unmatched. CDR3 length: 22 amino acids. The CDR3 here is CASSDPSSGTGLQSSGANVLTF. The CDR3 DNA follows: TGTGCCAGCAGTGACCCCTCCTCCGGGACAGGCCTTCAAAGCTCTGGGGCCAACGTCCTGACTTTC.

V gene TRBV11-1 combines with J gene TRBJ2-4; D perhaps matches TRBD1 (6 bases). Trimming pared 0 bases from V and 4 bases from J, leaving 10 bases between. In germline, CDR1 is SGHAT, CDR2 FQDESV (reference sequence). CDR3 length equals 15 residues. The CDR3 coding sequence is TGTGCCAGCAGCTTAGCGGGCAGGGGAAAAAACATTCAGTACTTC. Its protein is CASSLAGRGKNIQYF.

The J gene is TRBJ2-1, the V gene TRBV24-1; D unresolved. CDR1 and CDR2 from the germline V gene are KGHDR and SFDVKD. V dropped 5 bases and J dropped 5 bases, with 15 bases sitting between them. This CDR3 spans 15 amino acids. This chain's CDR3 is CATSGTGVRNNEQFF. DNA for the CDR3: TGTGCCACCAGTGGCACGGGTGTGAGGAACAATGAGCAGTTCTTC.